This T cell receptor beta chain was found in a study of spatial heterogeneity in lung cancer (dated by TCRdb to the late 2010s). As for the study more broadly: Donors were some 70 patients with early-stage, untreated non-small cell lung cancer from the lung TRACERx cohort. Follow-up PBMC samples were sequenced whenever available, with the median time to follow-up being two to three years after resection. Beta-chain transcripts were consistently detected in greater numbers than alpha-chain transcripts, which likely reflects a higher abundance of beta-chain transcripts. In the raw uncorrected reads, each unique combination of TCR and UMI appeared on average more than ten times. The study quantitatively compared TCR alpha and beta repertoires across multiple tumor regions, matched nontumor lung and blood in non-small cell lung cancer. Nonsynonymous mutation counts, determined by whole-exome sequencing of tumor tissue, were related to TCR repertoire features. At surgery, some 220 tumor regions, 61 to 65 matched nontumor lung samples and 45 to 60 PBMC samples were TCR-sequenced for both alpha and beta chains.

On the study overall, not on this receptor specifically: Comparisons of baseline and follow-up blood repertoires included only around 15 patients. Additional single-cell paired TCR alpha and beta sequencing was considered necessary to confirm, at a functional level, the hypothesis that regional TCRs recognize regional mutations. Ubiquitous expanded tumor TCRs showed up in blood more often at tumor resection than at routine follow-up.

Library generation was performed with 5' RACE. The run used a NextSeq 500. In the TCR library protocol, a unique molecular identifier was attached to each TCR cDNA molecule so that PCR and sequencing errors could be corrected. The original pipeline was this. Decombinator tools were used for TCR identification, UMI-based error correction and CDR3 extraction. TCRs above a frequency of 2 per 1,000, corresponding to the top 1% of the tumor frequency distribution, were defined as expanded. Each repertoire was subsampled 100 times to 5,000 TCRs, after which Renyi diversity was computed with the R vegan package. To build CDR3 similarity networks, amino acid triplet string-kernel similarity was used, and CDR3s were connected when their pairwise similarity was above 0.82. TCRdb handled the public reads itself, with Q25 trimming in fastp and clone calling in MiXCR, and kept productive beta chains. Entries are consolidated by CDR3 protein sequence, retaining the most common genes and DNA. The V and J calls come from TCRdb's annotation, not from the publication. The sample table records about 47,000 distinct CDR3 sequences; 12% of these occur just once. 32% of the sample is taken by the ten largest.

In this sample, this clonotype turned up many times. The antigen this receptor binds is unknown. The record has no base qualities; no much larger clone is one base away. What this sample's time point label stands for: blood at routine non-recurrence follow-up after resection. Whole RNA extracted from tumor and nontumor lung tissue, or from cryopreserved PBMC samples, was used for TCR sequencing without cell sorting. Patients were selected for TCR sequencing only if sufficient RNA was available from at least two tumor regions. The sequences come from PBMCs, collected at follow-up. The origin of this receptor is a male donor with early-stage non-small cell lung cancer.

For the CDR3, the sequence is CASSIGTGGKETQYF. The bases are TGTGCCAGCAGCATAGGGACAGGGGGGAAGGAGACCCAGTACTTC. Recombination joined TRBV12-3 or TRBV12-4 with TRBJ2-5; 11 bases in the middle match TRBD1. Inclusive of the bounding cysteine and phenylalanine, the CDR3 is 15 residues long. Solely the CDR3 DNA is kept, with 45 bases framed from the first base. V loses 6 bases at its end and J loses 5 bases; junction bases beyond the gene matches: 8.